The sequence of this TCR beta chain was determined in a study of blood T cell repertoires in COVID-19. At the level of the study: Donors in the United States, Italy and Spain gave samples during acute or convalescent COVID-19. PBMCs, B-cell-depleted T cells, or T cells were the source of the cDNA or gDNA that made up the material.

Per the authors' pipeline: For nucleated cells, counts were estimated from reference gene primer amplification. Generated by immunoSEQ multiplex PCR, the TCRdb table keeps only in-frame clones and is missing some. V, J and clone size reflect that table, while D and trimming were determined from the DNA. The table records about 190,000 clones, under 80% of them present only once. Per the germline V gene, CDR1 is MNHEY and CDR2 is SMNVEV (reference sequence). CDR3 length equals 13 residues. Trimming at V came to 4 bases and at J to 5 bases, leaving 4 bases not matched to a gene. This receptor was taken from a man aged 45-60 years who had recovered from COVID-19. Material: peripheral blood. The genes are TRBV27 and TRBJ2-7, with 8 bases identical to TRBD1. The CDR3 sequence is CASSSADRDEQYF. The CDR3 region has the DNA TGTGCCAGCAGTTCGGCGGACAGGGACGAGCAGTACTTC.